This T cell receptor beta chain is drawn from a study of blood T cells in healthy people across ages. With a J-beta primer mix and a sample-barcoded 5' primer, a second PCR ran about 6 to 11 cycles. Every cDNA molecule bore a tag from a template-switch adaptor containing 12 random nucleotides. TCRdb reprocessed the 5' RACE reads via MiXCR and lists one record per CDR3 protein. The table shows 550,000 to 600,000 distinct CDR3 sequences, with 40% to 55% occurring only once. Healthy Russian Caucasian donors spanned ages about 6 to 100 years. Every donor gave 8.5 to 10 milliliters of peripheral blood. Extractions gave at least 5 micrograms of total RNA per sample. V gave up 0 bases and J gave up 1 base, with 7 bases separating them. The germline CDR1 and CDR2 sequences are SGDLS and YYNGEE. CDR3 length: 14 amino acids.

Input material: blood. The gene calls are TRBV9 and TRBJ2-5; D is unclear. This clonotype was sampled from an older man in good health. The CDR3 is CASSVGWGQETQYF. CDR3 nucleotides: TGTGCCAGCAGCGTAGGTTGGGGCCAAGAGACCCAGTACTTC.